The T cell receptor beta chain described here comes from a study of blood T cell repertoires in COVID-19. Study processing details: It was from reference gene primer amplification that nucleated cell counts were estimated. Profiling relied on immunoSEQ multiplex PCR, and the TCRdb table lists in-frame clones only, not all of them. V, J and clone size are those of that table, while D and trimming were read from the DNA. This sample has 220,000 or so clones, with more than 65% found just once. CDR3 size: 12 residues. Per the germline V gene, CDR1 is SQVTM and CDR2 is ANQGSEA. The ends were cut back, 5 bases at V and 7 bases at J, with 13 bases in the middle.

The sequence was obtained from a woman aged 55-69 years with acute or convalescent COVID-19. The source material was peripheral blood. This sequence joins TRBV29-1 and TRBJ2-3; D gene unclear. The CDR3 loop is CSVSADINTQYF. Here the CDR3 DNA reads TGCAGCGTTTCGGCAGACATCAATACGCAGTATTTT.